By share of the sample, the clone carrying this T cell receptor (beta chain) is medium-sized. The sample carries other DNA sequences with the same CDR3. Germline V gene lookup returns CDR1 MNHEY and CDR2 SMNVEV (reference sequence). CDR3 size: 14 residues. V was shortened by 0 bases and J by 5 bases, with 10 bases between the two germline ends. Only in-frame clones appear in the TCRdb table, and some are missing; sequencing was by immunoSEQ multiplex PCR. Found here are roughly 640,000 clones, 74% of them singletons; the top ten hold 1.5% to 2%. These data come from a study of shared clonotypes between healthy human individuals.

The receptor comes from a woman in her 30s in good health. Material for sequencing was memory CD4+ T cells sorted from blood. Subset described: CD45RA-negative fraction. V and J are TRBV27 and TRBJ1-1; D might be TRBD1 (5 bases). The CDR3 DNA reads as TGTGCCAGCAGTTTATCTTCAGGGTTTACTGAAGCTTTCTTT. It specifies CASSLSSGFTEAFF.